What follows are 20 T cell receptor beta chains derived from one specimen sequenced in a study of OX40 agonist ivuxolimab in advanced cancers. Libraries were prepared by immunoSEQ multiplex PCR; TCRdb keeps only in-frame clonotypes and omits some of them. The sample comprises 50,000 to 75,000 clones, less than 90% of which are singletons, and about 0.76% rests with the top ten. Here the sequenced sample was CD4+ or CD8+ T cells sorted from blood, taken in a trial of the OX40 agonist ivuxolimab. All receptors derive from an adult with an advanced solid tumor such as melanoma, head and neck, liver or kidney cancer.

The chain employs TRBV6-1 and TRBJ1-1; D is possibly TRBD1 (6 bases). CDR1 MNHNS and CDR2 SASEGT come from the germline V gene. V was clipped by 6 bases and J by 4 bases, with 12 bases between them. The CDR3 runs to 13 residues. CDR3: CASSTPGATEAFF. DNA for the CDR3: TGTGCCAGCAGCACACCAGGGGCCACTGAAGCTTTCTTT.

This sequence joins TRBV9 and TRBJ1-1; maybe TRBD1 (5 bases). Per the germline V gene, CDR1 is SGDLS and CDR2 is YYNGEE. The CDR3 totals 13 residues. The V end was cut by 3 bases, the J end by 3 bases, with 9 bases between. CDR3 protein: CASSATGHTEAFF. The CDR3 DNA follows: TGTGCCAGCAGCGCGACGGGGCACACTGAAGCTTTCTTT.

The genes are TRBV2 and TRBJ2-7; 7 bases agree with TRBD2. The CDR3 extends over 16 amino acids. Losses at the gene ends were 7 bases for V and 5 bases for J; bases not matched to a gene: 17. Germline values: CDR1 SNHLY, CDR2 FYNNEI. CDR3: CASTPTRTGRIDEQYF. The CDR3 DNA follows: TGTGCCAGCACCCCTACCAGGACCGGGAGGATCGACGAGCAGTACTTC.

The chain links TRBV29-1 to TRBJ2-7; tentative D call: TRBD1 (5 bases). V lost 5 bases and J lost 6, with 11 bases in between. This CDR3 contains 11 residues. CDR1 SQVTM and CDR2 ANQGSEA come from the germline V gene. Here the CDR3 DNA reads TGCAGCGTTAGTAGGGGCGCCGAGCAGTACTTC. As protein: CSVSRGAEQYF.

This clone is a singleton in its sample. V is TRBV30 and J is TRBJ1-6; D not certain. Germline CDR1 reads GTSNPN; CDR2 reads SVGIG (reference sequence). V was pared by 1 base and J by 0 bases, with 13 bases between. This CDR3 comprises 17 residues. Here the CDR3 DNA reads TGTGCCTGGAGTGCCCGACTTGGGAGCTCCTATAATTCACCCCTCCACTTT. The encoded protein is CAWSARLGSSYNSPLHF.

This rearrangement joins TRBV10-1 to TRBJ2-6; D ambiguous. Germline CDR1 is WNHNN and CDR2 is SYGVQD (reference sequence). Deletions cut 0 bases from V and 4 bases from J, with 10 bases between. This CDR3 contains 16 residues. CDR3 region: CASSESHGAGANVLTF. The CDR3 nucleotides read TGCGCCAGCAGTGAGTCCCACGGTGCCGGGGCCAACGTCCTGACTTTC.

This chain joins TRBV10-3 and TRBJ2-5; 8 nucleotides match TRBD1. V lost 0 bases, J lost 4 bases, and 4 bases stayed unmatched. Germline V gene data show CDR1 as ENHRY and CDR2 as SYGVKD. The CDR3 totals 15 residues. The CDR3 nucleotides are TGTGCCATCAGTGAGTCGACAGGGGTGAGAGAGACCCAGTACTTC. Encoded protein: CAISESTGVRETQYF.

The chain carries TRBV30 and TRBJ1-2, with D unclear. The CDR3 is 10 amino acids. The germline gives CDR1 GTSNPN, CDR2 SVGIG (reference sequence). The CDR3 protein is CANGGYGYTF. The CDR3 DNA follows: TGTGCTAACGGAGGGTATGGCTACACCTTC.

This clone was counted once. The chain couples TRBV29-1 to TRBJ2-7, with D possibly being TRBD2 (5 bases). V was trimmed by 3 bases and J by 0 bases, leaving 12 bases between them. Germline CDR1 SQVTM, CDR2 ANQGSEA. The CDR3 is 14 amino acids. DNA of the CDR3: TGCAGCGTTGAGCTAGCTCCGAGCTCCTACGAGCAGTACTTC. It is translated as CSVELAPSSYEQYF.

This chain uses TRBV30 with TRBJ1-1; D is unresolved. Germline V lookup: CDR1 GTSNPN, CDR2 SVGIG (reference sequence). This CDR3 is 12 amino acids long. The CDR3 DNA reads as TGTGTCCTCCCCGGACGGAACACTGAAGCTTTCTTT. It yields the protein CVLPGRNTEAFF.

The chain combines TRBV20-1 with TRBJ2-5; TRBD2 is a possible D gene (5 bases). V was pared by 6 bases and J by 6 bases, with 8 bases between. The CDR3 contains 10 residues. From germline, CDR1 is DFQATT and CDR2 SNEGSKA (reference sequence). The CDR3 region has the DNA TGCAGTGCCCACGGGAAGACCCAGTACTTC. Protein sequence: CSAHGKTQYF.

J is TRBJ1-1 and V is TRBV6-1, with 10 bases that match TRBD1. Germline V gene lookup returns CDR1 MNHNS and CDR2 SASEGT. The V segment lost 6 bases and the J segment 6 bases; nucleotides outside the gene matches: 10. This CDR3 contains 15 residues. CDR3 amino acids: CASRHSDRGPAEAFF. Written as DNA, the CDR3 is TGTGCCAGCAGGCATTCCGACAGGGGGCCGGCTGAAGCTTTCTTT.

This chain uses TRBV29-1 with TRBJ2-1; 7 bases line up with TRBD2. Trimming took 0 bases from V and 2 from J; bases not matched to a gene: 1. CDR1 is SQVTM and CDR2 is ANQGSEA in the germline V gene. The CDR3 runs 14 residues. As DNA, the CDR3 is TGCAGCGTTGAAGATCTAGCGGCCTACAATGAGCAGTTCTTC. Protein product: CSVEDLAAYNEQFF.

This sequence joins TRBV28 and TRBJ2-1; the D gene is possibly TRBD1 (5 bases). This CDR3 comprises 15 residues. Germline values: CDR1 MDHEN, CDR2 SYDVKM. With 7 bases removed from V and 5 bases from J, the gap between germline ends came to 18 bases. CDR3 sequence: CASTDRKMTDNEQFF. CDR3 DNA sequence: TGTGCCAGCACTGACAGAAAAATGACAGACAATGAGCAGTTCTTC.

The CDR3 DNA reads TGTGCCAGCAGCTTGAGGGTCTCACCATACAATGAGCAGTTCTTC. The encoded protein is CASSLRVSPYNEQFF. The gene calls are TRBV5-8 and TRBJ2-1, with unresolved D. Trimming removed 1 base from V and 4 bases from J, with 12 bases in between. This CDR3 is built from 15 residues. The germline V gene has CDR1 SGHTS and CDR2 YDEGEE.

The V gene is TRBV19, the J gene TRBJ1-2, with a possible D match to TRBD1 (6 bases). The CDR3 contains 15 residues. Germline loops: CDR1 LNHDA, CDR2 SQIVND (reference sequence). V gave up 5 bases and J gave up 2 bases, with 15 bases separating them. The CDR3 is CASSYRVQGNYGYTF. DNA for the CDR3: TGTGCCAGTAGTTACCGGGTCCAGGGGAACTATGGCTACACCTTC.

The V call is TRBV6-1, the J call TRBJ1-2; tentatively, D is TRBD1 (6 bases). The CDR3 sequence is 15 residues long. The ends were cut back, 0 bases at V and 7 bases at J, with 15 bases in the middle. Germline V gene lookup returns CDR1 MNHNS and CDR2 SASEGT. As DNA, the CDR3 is TGTGCCAGCAGTGAAGCGCGGGCAGGGGTGGGTGGCTACACCTTC. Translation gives CASSEARAGVGGYTF.

This CDR3 is CASTIRQPNTEAFF. CDR3 sequence (DNA): TGTGCCAGTACCATCAGGCAGCCGAACACTGAAGCTTTCTTT. V usage is TRBV19 and J usage is TRBJ1-1; D gene uncertain. The germline gives CDR1 LNHDA, CDR2 SQIVND (reference sequence). This CDR3 has 14 amino acids. Deletions cut 7 bases from V and 1 base from J, with 13 bases between.

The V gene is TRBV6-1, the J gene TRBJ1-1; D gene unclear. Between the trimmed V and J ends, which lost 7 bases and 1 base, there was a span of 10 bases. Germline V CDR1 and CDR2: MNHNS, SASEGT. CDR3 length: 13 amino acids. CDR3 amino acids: CASNPPANTEAFF. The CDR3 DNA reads TGTGCCAGCAACCCTCCGGCGAACACTGAAGCTTTCTTT.

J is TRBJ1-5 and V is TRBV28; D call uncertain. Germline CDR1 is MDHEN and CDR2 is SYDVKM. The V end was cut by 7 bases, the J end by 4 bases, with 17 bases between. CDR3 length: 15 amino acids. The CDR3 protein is CASMAEGNWNQPQHF. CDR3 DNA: TGTGCCAGCATGGCCGAAGGTAATTGGAATCAGCCCCAGCATTTT.